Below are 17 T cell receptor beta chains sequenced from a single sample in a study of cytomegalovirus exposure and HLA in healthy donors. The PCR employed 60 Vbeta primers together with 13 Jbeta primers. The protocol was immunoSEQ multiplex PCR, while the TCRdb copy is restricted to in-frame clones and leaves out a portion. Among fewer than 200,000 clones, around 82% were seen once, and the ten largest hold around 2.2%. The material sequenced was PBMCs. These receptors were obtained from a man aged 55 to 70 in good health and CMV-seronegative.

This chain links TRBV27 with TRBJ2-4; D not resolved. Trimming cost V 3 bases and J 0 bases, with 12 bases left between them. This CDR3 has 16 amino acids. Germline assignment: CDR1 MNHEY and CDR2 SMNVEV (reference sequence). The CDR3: CASSLSSLLAKNIQYF. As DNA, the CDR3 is TGTGCCAGCAGTTTGAGTTCTCTACTAGCCAAAAACATTCAGTACTTC.

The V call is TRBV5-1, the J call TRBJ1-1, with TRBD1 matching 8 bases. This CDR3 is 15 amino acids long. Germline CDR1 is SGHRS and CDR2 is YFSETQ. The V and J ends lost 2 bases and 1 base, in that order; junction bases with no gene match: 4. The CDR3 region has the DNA TGCGCCAGCAGCTTAACCGGGACAGGGAACACTGAAGCTTTCTTT. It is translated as CASSLTGTGNTEAFF.

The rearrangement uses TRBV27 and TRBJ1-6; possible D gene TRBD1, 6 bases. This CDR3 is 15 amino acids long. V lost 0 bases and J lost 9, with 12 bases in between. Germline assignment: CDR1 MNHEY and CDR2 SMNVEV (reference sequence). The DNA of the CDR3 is TGTGCCAGCAGTTTATCTCAGGGGCTGGGTTCACCCCTCCACTTT. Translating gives CASSLSQGLGSPLHF.

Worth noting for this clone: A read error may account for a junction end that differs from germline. The CDR3 DNA reads TGTGCCAGCAGCTGGGCCGGGACAGGGGGCGGCTACCCCTTC. Amino acid sequence: CASSWAGTGGGYPF. The chain recombines TRBV7-9 with TRBJ1-2; 12 nucleotides agree with TRBD1. This CDR3 spans 14 amino acids. Germline CDR1 is SEHNR and CDR2 is FQNEAQ (reference sequence). Full variable domain (outside the CDR3, taken from reference TRBV7-9 and TRBJ1-2): DTGVSQNPRHKITKRGQNVTFRCDPISEHNRLYWYRQTLGQGPEFLTYFQNEAQLEKSRLLSDRFSAERPKGSFSTLEIQRTEQGDSAMYLCASSWAGTGGGYPFGSGTRLTVV.

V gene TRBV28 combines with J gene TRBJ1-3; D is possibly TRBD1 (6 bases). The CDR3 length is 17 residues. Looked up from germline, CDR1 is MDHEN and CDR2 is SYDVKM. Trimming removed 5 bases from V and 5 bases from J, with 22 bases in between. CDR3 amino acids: CASSPLGLAGARNTIYF. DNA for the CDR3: TGTGCCAGCAGTCCCCTCGGGTTAGCAGGGGCGAGAAACACCATATATTTT.

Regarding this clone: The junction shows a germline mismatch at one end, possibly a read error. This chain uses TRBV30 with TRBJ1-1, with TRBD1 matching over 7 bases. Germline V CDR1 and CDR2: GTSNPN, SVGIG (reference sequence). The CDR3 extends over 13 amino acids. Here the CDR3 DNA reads TGTGCCTCCGAAGGGGGCGAGAACCCTGAAGCTTTCTTT. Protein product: CASEGGENPEAFF.

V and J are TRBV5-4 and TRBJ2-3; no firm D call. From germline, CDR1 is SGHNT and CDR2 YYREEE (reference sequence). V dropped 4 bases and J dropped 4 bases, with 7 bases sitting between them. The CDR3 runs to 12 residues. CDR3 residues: CASSVGPDTQYF. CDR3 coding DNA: TGTGCCAGCAGCGTTGGGCCAGATACGCAGTATTTT. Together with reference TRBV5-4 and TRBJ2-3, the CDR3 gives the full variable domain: ETGVTQSPTHLIKTRGQQVTLRCSSQSGHNTVSWYQQALGQGPQFIFQYYREEENGRGNFPPRFSGLQFPNYSSELNVNALELDDSALYLCASSVGPDTQYFGPGTRLTVL.

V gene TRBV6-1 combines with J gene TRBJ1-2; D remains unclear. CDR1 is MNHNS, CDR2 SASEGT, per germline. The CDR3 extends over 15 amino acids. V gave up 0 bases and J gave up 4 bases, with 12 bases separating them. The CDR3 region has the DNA TGTGCCAGCAGTGAAGCGCATGGGGAGATCTATGGCTACACCTTC. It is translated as CASSEAHGEIYGYTF.

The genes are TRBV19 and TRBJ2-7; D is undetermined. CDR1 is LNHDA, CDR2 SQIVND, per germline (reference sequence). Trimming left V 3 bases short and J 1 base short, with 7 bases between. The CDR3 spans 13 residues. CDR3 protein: CASSMTLSYEQYF. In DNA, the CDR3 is TGTGCCAGTAGTATGACACTGTCCTACGAGCAGTACTTC.

CDR3: CASSVDERPYEQYF. The CDR3, as DNA: TGTGCCAGCAGCGTAGACGAGCGACCTTACGAGCAGTACTTC. The V gene is TRBV9, the J gene TRBJ2-7; D ambiguous. In germline, CDR1 is SGDLS, CDR2 YYNGEE. Trimming shortened V by 0 bases and J by 4 bases, and 11 bases separated the two germline ends. The CDR3 is 14 amino acids.

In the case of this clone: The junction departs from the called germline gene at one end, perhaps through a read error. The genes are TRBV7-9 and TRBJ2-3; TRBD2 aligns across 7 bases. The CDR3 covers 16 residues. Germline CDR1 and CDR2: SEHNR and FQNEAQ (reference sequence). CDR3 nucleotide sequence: TGTTCCAGCAGCTTCCCCGGAGCGGGGAGCACAGATACGCAGTATTTT. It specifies CSSSFPGAGSTDTQYF.

The CDR3 sequence is CASSSYGGGDNEQFF. The CDR3 coding sequence is TGCGCCAGCAGCTCGTACGGGGGGGGAGACAATGAGCAGTTCTTC. This rearrangement joins TRBV5-1 to TRBJ2-1; TRBD2 agrees at 8 bases. CDR1 and CDR2 from the germline V gene are SGHRS and YFSETQ. With V trimmed by 3 bases and J by 5 bases, 7 bases remained unmatched. CDR3 length: 15 amino acids. The variable domain in full, completed from reference TRBV5-1 and TRBJ2-1, reads KAGVTQTPRYLIKTRGQQVTLSCSPISGHRSVSWYQQTPGQGLQFLFEYFSETQRNKGNFPGRFSGRQFSNSRSEMNVSTLELGDSALYLCASSSYGGGDNEQFFGPGTRLTVL.

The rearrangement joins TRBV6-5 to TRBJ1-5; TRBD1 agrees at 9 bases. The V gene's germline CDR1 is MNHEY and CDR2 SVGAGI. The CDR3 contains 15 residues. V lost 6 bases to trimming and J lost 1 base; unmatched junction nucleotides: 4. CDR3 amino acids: CASSRQGVSNQPQHF. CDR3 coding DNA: TGTGCCAGCAGCAGACAGGGGGTGAGCAATCAGCCCCAGCATTTT.

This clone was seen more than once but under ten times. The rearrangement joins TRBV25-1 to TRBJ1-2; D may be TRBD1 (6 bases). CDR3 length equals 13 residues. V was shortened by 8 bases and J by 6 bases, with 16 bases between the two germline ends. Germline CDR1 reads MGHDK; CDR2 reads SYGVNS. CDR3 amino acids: CASGGGASHGYTF. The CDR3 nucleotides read TGTGCCAGCGGAGGGGGGGCTTCTCATGGCTACACCTTC.

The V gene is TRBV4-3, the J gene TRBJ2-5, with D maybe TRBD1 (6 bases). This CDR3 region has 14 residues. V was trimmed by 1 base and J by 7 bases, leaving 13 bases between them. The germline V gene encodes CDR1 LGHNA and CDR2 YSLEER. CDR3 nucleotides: TGCGCCAGCAGCCAAGTGTCAGGGGTTGGGACCCAGTACTTC. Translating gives CASSQVSGVGTQYF.

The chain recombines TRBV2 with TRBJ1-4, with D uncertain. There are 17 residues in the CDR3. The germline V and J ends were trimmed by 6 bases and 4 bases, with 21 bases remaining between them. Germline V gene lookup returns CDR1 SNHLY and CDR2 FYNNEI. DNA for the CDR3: TGTGCCAGCAGCGGTGAAGAGGGAGCGTTGGATAATGAAAAACTGTTTTTT. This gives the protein CASSGEEGALDNEKLFF.

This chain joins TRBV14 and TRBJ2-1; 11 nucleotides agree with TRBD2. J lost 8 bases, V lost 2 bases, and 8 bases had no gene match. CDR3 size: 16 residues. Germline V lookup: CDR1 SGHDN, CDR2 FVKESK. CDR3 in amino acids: CASSQNLAGGGHEQFF. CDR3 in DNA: TGTGCCAGCAGCCAAAATCTAGCGGGGGGCGGCCATGAGCAGTTCTTC.